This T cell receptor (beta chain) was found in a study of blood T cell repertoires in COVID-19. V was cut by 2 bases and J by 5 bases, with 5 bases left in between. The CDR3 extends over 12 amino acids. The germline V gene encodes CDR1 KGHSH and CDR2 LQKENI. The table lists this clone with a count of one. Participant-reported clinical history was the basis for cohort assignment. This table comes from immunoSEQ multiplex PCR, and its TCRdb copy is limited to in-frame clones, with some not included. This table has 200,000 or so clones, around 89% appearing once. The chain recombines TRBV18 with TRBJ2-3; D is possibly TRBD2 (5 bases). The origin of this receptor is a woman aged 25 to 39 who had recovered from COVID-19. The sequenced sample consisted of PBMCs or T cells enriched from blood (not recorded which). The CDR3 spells CASSPGRDTQYF. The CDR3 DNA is TGTGCCAGCTCACCAGGGAGAGATACGCAGTATTTT.